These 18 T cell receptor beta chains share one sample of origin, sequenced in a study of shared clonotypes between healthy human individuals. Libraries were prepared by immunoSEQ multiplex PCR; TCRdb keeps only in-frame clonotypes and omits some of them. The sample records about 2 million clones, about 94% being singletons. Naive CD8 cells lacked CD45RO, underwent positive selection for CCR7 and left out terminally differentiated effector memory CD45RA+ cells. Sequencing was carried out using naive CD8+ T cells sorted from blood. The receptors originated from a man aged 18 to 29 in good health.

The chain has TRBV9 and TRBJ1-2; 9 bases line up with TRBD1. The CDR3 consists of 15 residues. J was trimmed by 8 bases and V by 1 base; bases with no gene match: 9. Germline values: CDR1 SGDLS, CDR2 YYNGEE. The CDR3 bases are TGTGCCAGCAGCGTATGGGGACAGGGAATGGAGGGCTACACCTTC. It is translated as CASSVWGQGMEGYTF.

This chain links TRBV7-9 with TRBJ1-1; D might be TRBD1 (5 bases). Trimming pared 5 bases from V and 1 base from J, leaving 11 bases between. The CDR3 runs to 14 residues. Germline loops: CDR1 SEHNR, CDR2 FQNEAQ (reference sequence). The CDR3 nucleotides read TGTGCCAGCAGCCCCATGGGGGGGAACACTGAAGCTTTCTTT. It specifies CASSPMGGNTEAFF.

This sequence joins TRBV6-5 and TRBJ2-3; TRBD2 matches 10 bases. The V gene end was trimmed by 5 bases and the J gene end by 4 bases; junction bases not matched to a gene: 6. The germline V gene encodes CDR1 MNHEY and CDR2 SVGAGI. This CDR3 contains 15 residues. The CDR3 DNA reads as TGTGCCAGCAGTGTTCTAGCGGGAGACCCAGATACGCAGTATTTT. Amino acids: CASSVLAGDPDTQYF.

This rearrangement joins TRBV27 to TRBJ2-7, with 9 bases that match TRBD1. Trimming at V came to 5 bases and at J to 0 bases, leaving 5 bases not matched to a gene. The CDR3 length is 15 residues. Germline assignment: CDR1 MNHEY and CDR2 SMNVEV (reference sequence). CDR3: CASSGGQGFSYEQYF. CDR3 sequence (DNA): TGTGCCAGCAGTGGTGGACAGGGGTTCTCCTACGAGCAGTACTTC.

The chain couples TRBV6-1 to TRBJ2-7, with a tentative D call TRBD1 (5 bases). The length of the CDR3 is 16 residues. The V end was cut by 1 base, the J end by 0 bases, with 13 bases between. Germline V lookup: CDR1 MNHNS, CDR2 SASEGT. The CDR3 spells CASSEETGLTSYEQYF. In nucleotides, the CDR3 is TGTGCCAGCAGTGAAGAAACAGGCCTAACCTCCTACGAGCAGTACTTC.

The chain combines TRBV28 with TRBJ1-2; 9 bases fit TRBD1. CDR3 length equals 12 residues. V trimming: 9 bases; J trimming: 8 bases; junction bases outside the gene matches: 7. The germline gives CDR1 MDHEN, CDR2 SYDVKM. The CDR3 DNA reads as TGTGCCAGTCTCGTCGGACAGGGGGGCTACACCTTC. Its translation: CASLVGQGGYTF.

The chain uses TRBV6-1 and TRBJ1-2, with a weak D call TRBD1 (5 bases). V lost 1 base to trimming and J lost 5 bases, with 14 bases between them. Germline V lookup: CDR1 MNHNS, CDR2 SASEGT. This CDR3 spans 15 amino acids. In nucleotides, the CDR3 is TGTGCCAGCAGTGAAGATGTGAGGGGCGGGTATGGCTACACCTTC. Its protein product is CASSEDVRGGYGYTF.

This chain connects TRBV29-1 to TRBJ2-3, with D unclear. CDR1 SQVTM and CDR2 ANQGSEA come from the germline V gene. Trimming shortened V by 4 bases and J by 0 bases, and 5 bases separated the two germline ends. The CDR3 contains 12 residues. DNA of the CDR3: TGCAGCGTTGCTCTTAGCACAGATACGCAGTATTTT. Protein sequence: CSVALSTDTQYF.

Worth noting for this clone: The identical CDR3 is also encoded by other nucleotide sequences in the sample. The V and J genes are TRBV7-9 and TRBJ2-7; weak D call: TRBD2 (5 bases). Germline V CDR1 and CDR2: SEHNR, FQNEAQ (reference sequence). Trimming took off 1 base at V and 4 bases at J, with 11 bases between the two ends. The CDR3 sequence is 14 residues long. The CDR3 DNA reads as TGTGCCAGCAGCTTAGGAGGGCTGGGTTACGAGCAGTACTTC. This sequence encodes CASSLGGLGYEQYF. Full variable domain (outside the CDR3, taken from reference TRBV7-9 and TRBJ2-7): DTGVSQNPRHKITKRGQNVTFRCDPISEHNRLYWYRQTLGQGPEFLTYFQNEAQLEKSRLLSDRFSAERPKGSFSTLEIQRTEQGDSAMYLCASSLGGLGYEQYFGPGTRLTVT.

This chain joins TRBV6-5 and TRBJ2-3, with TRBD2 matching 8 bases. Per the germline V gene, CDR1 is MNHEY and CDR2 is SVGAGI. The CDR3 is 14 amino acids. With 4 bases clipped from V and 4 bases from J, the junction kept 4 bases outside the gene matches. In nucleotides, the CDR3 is TGTGCCAGCAGTTCAGCGGGAGAGTCAGATACGCAGTATTTT. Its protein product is CASSSAGESDTQYF.

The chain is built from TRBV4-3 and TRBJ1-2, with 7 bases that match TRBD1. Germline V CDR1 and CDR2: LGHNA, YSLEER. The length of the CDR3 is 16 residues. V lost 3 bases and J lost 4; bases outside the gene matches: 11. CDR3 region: CASSHARGTVVYGYTF. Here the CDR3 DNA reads TGCGCCAGCAGCCATGCGCGTGGGACAGTAGTCTATGGCTACACCTTC.

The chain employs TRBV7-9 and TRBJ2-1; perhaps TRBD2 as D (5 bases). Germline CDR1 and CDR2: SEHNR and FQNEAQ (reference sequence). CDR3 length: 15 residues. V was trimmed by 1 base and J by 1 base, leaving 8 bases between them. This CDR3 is CASSLEPGSYNEQFF. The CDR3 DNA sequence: TGTGCCAGCAGCTTAGAGCCGGGGTCCTACAATGAGCAGTTCTTC.

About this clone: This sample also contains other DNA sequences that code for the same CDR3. CDR3 DNA sequence: TGTGCCAGCAGCTTACCATCCGGGGGCGCCCAAGAGACCCAGTACTTC. It specifies CASSLPSGGAQETQYF. The rearrangement uses TRBV7-9 and TRBJ2-5; D tentatively fits TRBD1 or TRBD2 (6 bases each). Germline assignment: CDR1 SEHNR and CDR2 FQNEAQ (reference sequence). Trimming removed 2 bases at V and 1 base at J, with 14 bases between. The CDR3 covers 16 residues.

The CDR3 nucleotides are TGCGCCAGCAGCTTGGCCCCGAGCGGGGGGGGTGATCATACGCAGTATTTT. Protein sequence: CASSLAPSGGGDHTQYF. The V gene is TRBV5-1, the J gene TRBJ2-3; 10 positions agree with TRBD2. The CDR3 is made up of 17 amino acids. Germline V gene data show CDR1 as SGHRS and CDR2 as YFSETQ. V dropped 0 bases and J dropped 7; count of bases not matched to a gene: 11.

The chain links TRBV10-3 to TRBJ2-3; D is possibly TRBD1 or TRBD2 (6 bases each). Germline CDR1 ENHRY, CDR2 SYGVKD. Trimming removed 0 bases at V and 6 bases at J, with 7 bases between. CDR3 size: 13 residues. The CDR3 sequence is CAISESGGDTQYF. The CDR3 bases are TGTGCCATCAGTGAGTCGGGGGGCGATACGCAGTATTTT.

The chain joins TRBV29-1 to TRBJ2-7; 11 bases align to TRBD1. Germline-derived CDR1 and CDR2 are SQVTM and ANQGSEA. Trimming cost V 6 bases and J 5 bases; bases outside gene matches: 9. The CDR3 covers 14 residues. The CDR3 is CSVARDRGFNEQYF. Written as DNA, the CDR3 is TGCAGCGTCGCACGGGACAGGGGGTTCAACGAGCAGTACTTC.

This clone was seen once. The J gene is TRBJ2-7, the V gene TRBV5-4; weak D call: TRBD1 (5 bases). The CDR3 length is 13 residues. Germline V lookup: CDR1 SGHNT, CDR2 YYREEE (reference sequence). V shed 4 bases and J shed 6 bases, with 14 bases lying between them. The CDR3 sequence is CASSGHLESEQYF. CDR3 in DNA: TGTGCCAGCAGCGGACACCTTGAGTCCGAGCAGTACTTC.

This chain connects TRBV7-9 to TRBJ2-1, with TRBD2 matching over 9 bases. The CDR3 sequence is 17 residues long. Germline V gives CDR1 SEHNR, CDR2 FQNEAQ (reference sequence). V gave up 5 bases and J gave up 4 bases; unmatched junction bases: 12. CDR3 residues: CASSPIAGVARYNEQFF. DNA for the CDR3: TGTGCCAGCAGCCCCATAGCGGGAGTCGCTAGGTACAATGAGCAGTTCTTC.